The present T cell receptor beta chain was sequenced within a study of post-analysis software for immune sequencing data. Included in the TCR beta cDNA libraries were unique molecular identifiers. Around 500,000 cDNA molecules came from approximately 1 to 10 million T cells. Using its own MiXCR run on the PCR reads, TCRdb lists one record per CDR3 protein. The sample holds some 450,000 distinct CDR3 sequences, around 40% seen once. On this clonotype: Its specificity is unknown.

Study findings and constraints: Five TRBV segments occurring more often in patients than controls included TRBV5-6, TRBV5-1 and TRBV20-1. F measure clustering grouped samples strongly by preparation batch. Significantly lower normalized Chao1 diversity was found in patients with multiple sclerosis relative to controls.

V lost 3 bases and J 2 bases, leaving 20 bases between the germline ends. The CDR3 is 16 residues long. Germline assignment: CDR1 DFQATT and CDR2 SNEGSKA (reference sequence). The chain uses TRBV20-1 and TRBJ2-7; D ambiguous. This clonotype was sampled from a girl aged 10 to 17 with multiple sclerosis. The material sequenced was blood. DNA for the CDR3: TGCAGTGCTAGGGGCCTTGGGGTGGAATTCCCCTACGAGCAGTACTTC. It translates to CSARGLGVEFPYEQYF.